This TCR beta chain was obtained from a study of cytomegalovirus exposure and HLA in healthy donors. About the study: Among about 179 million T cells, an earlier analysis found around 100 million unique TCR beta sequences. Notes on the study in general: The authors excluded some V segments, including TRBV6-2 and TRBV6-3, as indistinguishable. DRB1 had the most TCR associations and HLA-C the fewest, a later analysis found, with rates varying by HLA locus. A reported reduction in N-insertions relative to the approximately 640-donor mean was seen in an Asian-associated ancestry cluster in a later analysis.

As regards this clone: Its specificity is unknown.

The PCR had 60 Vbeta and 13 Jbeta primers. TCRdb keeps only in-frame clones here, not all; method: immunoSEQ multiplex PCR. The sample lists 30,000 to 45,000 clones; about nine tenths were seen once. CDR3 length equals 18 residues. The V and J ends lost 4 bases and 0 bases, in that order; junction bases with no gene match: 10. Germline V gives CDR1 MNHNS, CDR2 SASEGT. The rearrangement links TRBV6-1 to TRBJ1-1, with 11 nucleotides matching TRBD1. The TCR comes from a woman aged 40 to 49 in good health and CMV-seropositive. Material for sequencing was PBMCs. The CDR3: CASSGRRDRGGLNTEAFF. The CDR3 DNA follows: TGTGCCAGCAGTGGCCGCCGGGACAGGGGGGGTTTGAACACTGAAGCTTTCTTT.